This entry lists 32 T cell receptor beta chains sequenced from one sample in a study of T cell responses to AZD1222 COVID-19 vaccine. Repertoires were generated with immunoSEQ multiplex PCR, while TCRdb's copy carries only in-frame clones and drops some. The sample shows around 130,000 clones, more than 90% of them seen only once. The specimen comprised peripheral blood, sampled 28 days after the second AZD1222 dose. Receptor source: an adult who received the AZD1222 COVID-19 vaccine.

The CDR3 region has the DNA TGTGCAAAACCGGGGCCGAAGGCTGAAGCTTTCTTT. This gives the protein CAKPGPKAEAFF. J is TRBJ1-1 and V is TRBV5-8, with D perhaps TRBD1 (5 bases). Germline V CDR1 and CDR2: SGHTS, YDEGEE. CDR3 length equals 12 residues.

The gene calls are TRBV7-2 and TRBJ1-2; D is undetermined. Per germline, CDR1 SGHTA and CDR2 FQGNSA. The germline V and J ends were trimmed by 1 base and 0 bases, with 6 bases remaining between them. The CDR3 runs to 14 residues. The CDR3 is CASSLVEANYGYTF. CDR3 in DNA: TGTGCCAGCAGCTTAGTGGAAGCTAACTATGGCTACACCTTC.

The chain recombines TRBV23-1 with TRBJ1-4; D is unresolved. TRBV23-1 falls under the ORF class, with uncertain function. The CDR3 loop spans 15 amino acids. Trimming cost V 3 bases and J 7 bases, with 15 bases left between them. In DNA form, the CDR3 reads TGCGCCAGCAGTCATGGAAGGGTATGGATTGAAAAACTGTTTTTT. Its protein product is CASSHGRVWIEKLFF.

This clone was counted once. The J gene is TRBJ1-2, the V gene TRBV7-9; 7 bases fit TRBD1. Germline trimming cut 5 bases from V and 9 bases from J; bases unmatched to any gene: 3. This CDR3 region has 11 residues. Per germline, CDR1 SEHNR and CDR2 FQNEAQ (reference sequence). The CDR3 region is CASSLQGSYTF. As DNA, the CDR3 is TGTGCCAGCAGCCTACAGGGGAGCTACACCTTC.

This chain connects TRBV7-9 to TRBJ2-7; possibly TRBD2 for D (5 bases). The CDR3 totals 12 residues. Trimming cost V 5 bases and J 4 bases, with 9 bases left between them. Germline CDR1 reads SEHNR; CDR2 reads FQNEAQ (reference sequence). CDR3 bases: TGTGCCAGCAGCCCCTCGGGGTACGAGCAGTACTTC. This encodes CASSPSGYEQYF.

The V call is TRBV5-1, the J call TRBJ1-1; no reliable D call. CDR1 and CDR2 (germline): SGHRS, YFSETQ. The CDR3 is 12 amino acids. Trimming left V 0 bases short and J 4 bases short, with 4 bases between. Here the CDR3 reads CASSLETTEAFF. DNA of the CDR3: TGCGCCAGCAGCTTGGAAACCACTGAAGCTTTCTTT.

The genes are TRBV6-6 and TRBJ1-1; TRBD1 is a possible D gene (5 bases). Germline CDR1 reads MNHNY; CDR2 reads SVGAGI (reference sequence). The CDR3 covers 15 residues. V was trimmed by 2 bases and J by 1 base, leaving 11 bases between them. The CDR3 nucleotides read TGTGCCAGCAGTTACCCGACAGCGACGAACACTGAAGCTTTCTTT. It is translated as CASSYPTATNTEAFF.

This clone has only one observation. This chain joins TRBV9 and TRBJ2-1; a possible D gene is TRBD2 (6 bases). The germline gives CDR1 SGDLS, CDR2 YYNGEE. V shed 3 bases and J shed 9 bases, with 22 bases lying between them. The CDR3 runs 16 residues. CDR3 region: CASSALGSGGQSEQFF. The CDR3 nucleotides are TGTGCCAGCAGCGCCCTCGGTAGCGGCGGGCAGAGTGAGCAGTTCTTC. Using reference TRBV9 and TRBJ2-1 for the parts outside the CDR3, the full variable domain is DSGVTQTPKHLITATGQRVTLRCSPRSGDLSVYWYQQSLDQGLQFLIQYYNGEERAKGNILERFSAQQFPDLHSELNLSSLELGDSALYFCASSALGSGGQSEQFFGPGTRLTVL.

The CDR3 DNA reads as TGTGCCAGCTCACTGGGACAGATCTACGAGCAGTACTTC. The encoded protein is CASSLGQIYEQYF. The chain employs TRBV18 and TRBJ2-7, with TRBD1 identical over 7 bases. CDR3 length equals 13 residues. The germline V gene encodes CDR1 KGHSH and CDR2 LQKENI. After removal of 4 bases from V and 3 bases from J, the junction contained 3 bases not matched to a gene.

The chain combines TRBV29-1 with TRBJ1-1; D not resolved. V lost 3 bases to trimming and J lost 5 bases, with 13 bases between them. Germline V gene sequence: CDR1 SQVTM, CDR2 ANQGSEA. This CDR3 has 13 amino acids. CDR3 sequence reads: CSVDKGLGTEAFF. For the CDR3, the DNA is TGCAGCGTTGATAAGGGCCTAGGAACTGAAGCTTTCTTT.

The rearrangement links TRBV19 to TRBJ2-3; tentatively, D is TRBD2 (6 bases). Germline lookup yields CDR1 LNHDA and CDR2 SQIVND (reference sequence). This CDR3 has 15 amino acids. The V end was cut by 3 bases, the J end by 4 bases, with 14 bases between. In nucleotides, the CDR3 is TGTGCCAGTAGTATCGGGGCCGCGGGGTCAGATACGCAGTATTTT. Its translation: CASSIGAAGSDTQYF.

This sequence joins TRBV24-1 and TRBJ1-1; 7 bases line up with TRBD1. The germline CDR1 and CDR2 sequences are KGHDR and SFDVKD. The CDR3 has 14 residues. V was pared by 5 bases and J by 5 bases, with 7 bases of the junction left unmatched. The CDR3 protein is CATSGAGGMTEAFF. The CDR3 bases are TGTGCCACCAGTGGGGCAGGGGGTATGACTGAAGCTTTCTTT.

The chain is built from TRBV27 and TRBJ2-1; 8 positions agree with TRBD1. The germline V gene has CDR1 MNHEY and CDR2 SMNVEV (reference sequence). V lost 6 bases, J lost 2 bases, and 3 bases stayed unmatched. The CDR3 extends over 14 amino acids. The CDR3: CASRWTGTYNEQFF. CDR3 nucleotides: TGTGCCAGCAGATGGACAGGGACCTACAATGAGCAGTTCTTC.

This chain connects TRBV9 to TRBJ2-3; D possibly corresponds to TRBD2 (6 bases). This CDR3 is built from 14 residues. The germline V gene encodes CDR1 SGDLS and CDR2 YYNGEE. V lost 4 bases and J 4 bases, leaving 13 bases between the germline ends. CDR3 bases: TGTGCCAGCAGCTCCACCGGGGGTCCAGATACGCAGTATTTT. Protein sequence: CASSSTGGPDTQYF.

The chain joins TRBV6-5 to TRBJ1-4, with 8 bases matching TRBD1. Trimming cost V 8 bases and J 8 bases; bases outside gene matches: 10. This CDR3 has 14 residues. Germline V gene sequence: CDR1 MNHEY, CDR2 SVGAGI. The CDR3, as DNA: TGTGCCAGCGAAAGGACAGGGTTTTGGGAAAAACTGTTTTTT. Its protein is CASERTGFWEKLFF.

The chain employs TRBV28 and TRBJ1-2; D is unresolved. The CDR3 has 14 residues. Trimming took 2 bases from V and 1 from J, leaving 8 bases between them. Per germline, CDR1 MDHEN and CDR2 SYDVKM. CDR3 coding DNA: TGTGCCAGCAGTTTAGGTTCTGGTAACTATGGCTACACCTTC. This translates into CASSLGSGNYGYTF.

The chain combines TRBV19 with TRBJ1-6; D call uncertain. Per the germline V gene, CDR1 is LNHDA and CDR2 is SQIVND (reference sequence). CDR3 length: 14 residues. The V end was cut by 8 bases, the J end by 0 bases, with 8 bases between. CDR3 sequence: CASSSSSYNSPLHF. For the CDR3, the DNA is TGTGCCAGTTCGTCCAGCTCCTATAATTCACCCCTCCACTTT.

This clone appeared a single time. The chain employs TRBV7-9 and TRBJ1-2, with D perhaps TRBD1 (5 bases). V was pared by 1 base and J by 6 bases, with 9 bases between. This CDR3 region has 13 residues. Germline V lookup: CDR1 SEHNR, CDR2 FQNEAQ (reference sequence). CDR3 sequence: CASSLEQGDGYTF. The DNA for the CDR3 is TGTGCCAGCAGCTTAGAGCAGGGTGATGGCTACACCTTC.

This chain connects TRBV7-3 to TRBJ2-5; D remains ambiguous. Trimming took 2 bases from V and 9 from J, leaving 16 bases between them. CDR1 is SGHTA, CDR2 FQGTGA, per germline. This CDR3 is 14 amino acids long. CDR3 sequence reads: CASSLGPMTQSQYF. In DNA, the CDR3 is TGTGCCAGCAGCTTAGGACCGATGACCCAATCCCAGTACTTC.

This chain links TRBV6-2 or TRBV6-3 with TRBJ2-1; D tentatively reads TRBD1 or TRBD2 (5 bases each). Germline V gene data show CDR1 as MNHEY and CDR2 as SVGEGT. CDR3 length equals 17 residues. The V end was cut by 6 bases, the J end by 5 bases, with 23 bases between. CDR3 sequence reads: CASSPDYLRWGHNEQFF. In DNA form, the CDR3 reads TGTGCCAGCAGCCCCGACTATCTCCGCTGGGGACACAATGAGCAGTTCTTC.

Only one count was recorded for this clone. The genes are TRBV24-1 and TRBJ2-3, with a tentative D call TRBD2 (7 bases). The CDR3 has 15 amino acids. V lost 3 bases and J 2 bases, leaving 11 bases between the germline ends. Per germline, CDR1 KGHDR and CDR2 SFDVKD. Here the CDR3 reads CATSDPGGPTDTQYF. As DNA, the CDR3 is TGTGCCACCAGTGATCCCGGGGGGCCCACAGATACGCAGTATTTT.

This chain joins TRBV7-2 and TRBJ1-2; no reliable D call. The CDR3 is 14 residues long. Trimming shortened V by 2 bases and J by 2 bases, and 9 bases separated the two germline ends. Germline CDR1 SGHTA, CDR2 FQGNSA. This CDR3 reads CASSLLQGNYGYTF. As DNA, the CDR3 is TGTGCCAGCAGCTTACTCCAAGGGAACTATGGCTACACCTTC.

This rearrangement joins TRBV6-5 to TRBJ2-7, with D tentatively TRBD1 (6 bases). The CDR3 runs to 15 residues. CDR1 is MNHEY and CDR2 is SVGAGI in the germline V gene. The germline V and J ends were trimmed by 6 bases and 2 bases, with 17 bases remaining between them. The CDR3 DNA follows: TGTGCCAGCAGCCTCCGGGACACTTCACCCTACGAGCAGTACGTC. Translated: CASSLRDTSPYEQYV.

The chain uses TRBV10-3 and TRBJ1-1; no clear D gene. The CDR3 is 14 residues long. Germline V lookup: CDR1 ENHRY, CDR2 SYGVKD. The V end was cut by 10 bases, the J end by 5 bases, with 20 bases between. CDR3 protein: CATLGSGRSTEAFF. CDR3 bases: TGTGCCACCCTGGGATCGGGTAGGAGTACTGAAGCTTTCTTT.

The gene calls are TRBV28 and TRBJ2-4, with unresolved D. Germline assignment: CDR1 MDHEN and CDR2 SYDVKM. This CDR3 has 13 amino acids. V dropped 8 bases and J dropped 1 base, with 9 bases sitting between them. In nucleotides, the CDR3 is TGTGCCAGCTCGGGTCCGGCCAAAAACATTCAGTACTTC. Translating gives CASSGPAKNIQYF.

The chain combines TRBV7-8 with TRBJ1-6; D is unclear. Trimming removed 5 bases from V and 4 bases from J, with 12 bases in between. The germline CDR1 and CDR2 sequences are SGHVS and FQNEAQ. CDR3 length: 15 amino acids. The CDR3 is CASSPAGFYNSPLHF. The CDR3 DNA is TGTGCCAGCAGCCCCGCGGGATTTTATAATTCACCCCTCCACTTT.

This clone was detected only once. The rearrangement uses TRBV6-4 and TRBJ1-5, with D uncertain. Germline-derived CDR1 and CDR2 are MRHNA and SNTAGT. Trimming took off 3 bases at V and 0 bases at J, with 6 bases between the two ends. The CDR3 is 14 residues long. CDR3 amino acids: CASSESDSNQPQHF. The CDR3 DNA reads as TGTGCCAGCAGTGAAAGTGATAGCAATCAGCCCCAGCATTTT.

J is TRBJ1-1 and V is TRBV4-1; 7 bases are shared with TRBD1. This CDR3 comprises 19 residues. Germline-derived CDR1 and CDR2 are MGHRA and YSYEKL. The trim removed 4 bases at V and 2 bases at J, leaving 19 bases unmatched. CDR3 sequence (DNA): TGCGCCAGCAGCCGCGGAGAGGTTGAGAGGGGGCGGGTTAACACTGAAGCTTTCTTT. It specifies CASSRGEVERGRVNTEAFF.

The V and J genes are TRBV7-2 and TRBJ1-4; possibly TRBD1 for D (6 bases). Germline CDR1 reads SGHTA; CDR2 reads FQGNSA. This CDR3 spans 17 amino acids. The V end was cut by 1 base, the J end by 8 bases, with 20 bases between. The chain's CDR3 is CASSLGLMLGGREKLFF. CDR3 DNA: TGTGCCAGCAGCTTAGGTTTGATGTTAGGGGGTCGCGAAAAACTGTTTTTT.

The chain couples TRBV24-1 to TRBJ2-5; D is possibly TRBD1 (6 bases). The germline V gene has CDR1 KGHDR and CDR2 SFDVKD. The CDR3 spans 17 residues. The V and J ends lost 4 bases and 2 bases respectively, with 19 bases between them. CDR3 amino acids: CATSDPGTPEGQETQYF. DNA for the CDR3: TGTGCCACCAGTGACCCAGGGACACCCGAGGGTCAAGAGACCCAGTACTTC.

This chain's CDR3 is CASSHNGQNTEAFF. The CDR3 nucleotides are TGTGCCAGCAGCCATAATGGACAGAACACTGAAGCTTTCTTT. V and J are TRBV11-1 and TRBJ1-1; D might be TRBD1 (5 bases). Germline V gene lookup returns CDR1 SGHAT and CDR2 FQDESV (reference sequence). The V end lost 5 bases, the J end lost 1 base, and 11 bases lay between the germline ends. The CDR3 covers 14 residues.

This clone was seen once. The chain couples TRBV4-1 to TRBJ2-2; D is perhaps TRBD1 or TRBD2 (5 bases each). Looked up from germline, CDR1 is MGHRA and CDR2 is YSYEKL. V was trimmed by 3 bases and J by 6 bases, leaving 17 bases between them. This CDR3 region has 16 residues. For the CDR3, the DNA is TGCGCCAGCAGCCAGGCCGATTGGGGGTGGGCCGGGGAGCTGTTTTTT. Amino acid sequence: CASSQADWGWAGELFF.